Following are 13 T cell receptor beta chains from one sample sequenced in a study of blood T cell repertoires in COVID-19. Some clones are missing from TCRdb's copy, which holds only in-frame ones; the method was immunoSEQ multiplex PCR. This sample has fewer than 350,000 clones, with about 86% found just once. Sample: peripheral blood. These TCRs come from a woman aged 55 to 70 with active or convalescent COVID-19.

The count of this clone is one. V usage is TRBV6-2 or TRBV6-3 and J usage is TRBJ2-7, with D perhaps TRBD1 (5 bases). The CDR3 covers 14 residues. Trimming pared 5 bases from V and 2 bases from J, leaving 13 bases between. Germline V gene sequence: CDR1 MNHEY, CDR2 SVGEGT. For the CDR3, the DNA is TGTGCCAGCAGTGACGCAGGGCTCCCCTACGAGCAGTACTTC. The encoded protein is CASSDAGLPYEQYF.

The gene calls are TRBV5-8 and TRBJ2-5, with D perhaps TRBD2 (5 bases). This CDR3 is 13 amino acids long. Between the trimmed V and J ends, which lost 5 bases and 1 base, there was a span of 9 bases. The germline V gene encodes CDR1 SGHTS and CDR2 YDEGEE. The CDR3 is CASSPGSQETQYF. The CDR3 bases are TGTGCCAGCAGTCCGGGATCCCAAGAGACCCAGTACTTC.

For the CDR3, the DNA is TGTGCCTGGACCCAGAACAGCCAGGGAAACACCATATATTTT. Its translation: CAWTQNSQGNTIYF. This chain links TRBV30 with TRBJ1-3; no reliable D call. The V end was cut by 4 bases, the J end by 4 bases, with 14 bases between. Germline V gives CDR1 GTSNPN, CDR2 SVGIG (reference sequence). The CDR3 loop spans 14 amino acids.

The chain links TRBV19 to TRBJ1-5, with D possibly matching TRBD1 (5 bases). This CDR3 comprises 15 residues. CDR1 LNHDA and CDR2 SQIVND come from the germline V gene (reference sequence). V was clipped by 5 bases and J by 4 bases, with 15 bases between them. The CDR3 here is CASSSPRRGNQPQHF. The CDR3 DNA reads TGTGCCAGTAGTTCCCCCCGCCGGGGGAATCAGCCCCAGCATTTT.

The chain recombines TRBV6-1 with TRBJ1-6, with a tentative D call TRBD1 (6 bases). This CDR3 spans 13 amino acids. V lost 2 bases and J 7 bases, leaving 6 bases between the germline ends. CDR1 MNHNS and CDR2 SASEGT come from the germline V gene. CDR3 residues: CASSEQGNSPLHF. CDR3 in DNA: TGTGCCAGCAGTGAACAGGGGAATTCACCCCTCCACTTT.

The chain joins TRBV20-1 to TRBJ1-2; a possible D gene is TRBD1 (5 bases). The germline CDR1 and CDR2 sequences are DFQATT and SNEGSKA (reference sequence). Trimming removed 3 bases at V and 4 bases at J, with 12 bases between. CDR3 size: 13 residues. CDR3 in DNA: TGCAGTGCTAGTACCGGACATTTCTATGGCTACACCTTC. Translated, it gives CSASTGHFYGYTF.

The rearrangement uses TRBV3-1 (or the pseudogene TRBV3-2) and TRBJ2-5, with 10 bases fitting TRBD1. This CDR3 is 16 amino acids long. The V gene end was trimmed by 2 bases and the J gene end by 5 bases; junction bases not matched to a gene: 8. The germline gives CDR1 LGHDT, CDR2 YNNKEL (reference sequence). The CDR3 region has the DNA TGTGCCAGCAGCCAACCTACGACAGGGGGCGCCGAGACCCAGTACTTC. Protein sequence: CASSQPTTGGAETQYF.

This clone appeared once. The chain links TRBV29-1 to TRBJ1-1; weak D call: TRBD1 (6 bases). CDR1 SQVTM and CDR2 ANQGSEA come from the germline V gene. CDR3 size: 13 residues. Trimming cost V 6 bases and J 6 bases, with 17 bases left between them. CDR3 region: CSVGQSPGAEAFF. The CDR3 nucleotides are TGCAGCGTCGGACAGTCCCCTGGCGCTGAAGCTTTCTTT.

The V gene is TRBV13, the J gene TRBJ1-6; 7 nucleotides align to TRBD1. V gave up 5 bases and J gave up 7 bases; unmatched junction bases: 5. Germline V CDR1 and CDR2: PRHDT, FYEKMQ (reference sequence). The CDR3 length is 14 residues. The CDR3 sequence is CASSTRGGNSPLHF. In nucleotides, the CDR3 is TGTGCCAGCAGCACGAGAGGGGGCAATTCACCCCTCCACTTT.

J is TRBJ2-7 and V is TRBV4-3, with TRBD1 as a possible D gene (6 bases). Trimming took off 0 bases at V and 3 bases at J, with 18 bases between the two ends. The CDR3 extends over 17 amino acids. Germline CDR1 reads LGHNA; CDR2 reads YSLEER. CDR3 nucleotide sequence: TGCGCCAGCAGCCAAGATCCCGAAGGGGGTACGGTCTACGAGCAGTACTTC. Translated, it gives CASSQDPEGGTVYEQYF.

This clone was counted once. This rearrangement joins TRBV15 to TRBJ1-2; D gene ambiguous. Trimming removed 0 bases from V and 3 bases from J, with 11 bases in between. The CDR3 sequence is 15 residues long. Looked up from germline, CDR1 is LNHNV and CDR2 is YYDKDF (reference sequence). This chain's CDR3 is CATSREKSGYYGYTF. CDR3 bases: TGTGCCACCAGCAGAGAGAAGTCGGGGTACTATGGCTACACCTTC.

The CDR3 DNA sequence: TGTGCCAGCAGTTTCCCACAGGCTGGAGACTATGGCTACACCTTC. Protein product: CASSFPQAGDYGYTF. This chain links TRBV6-5 with TRBJ1-2, with D perhaps matching TRBD1 (5 bases). The CDR3 spans 15 residues. Germline CDR1 reads MNHEY; CDR2 reads SVGAGI. The ends were cut back, 4 bases at V and 3 bases at J, with 15 bases in the middle.

This clone was counted a single time. The chain combines TRBV11-2 with TRBJ2-5; 10 bases are a match to TRBD1. Germline lookup yields CDR1 SGHAT and CDR2 FQNNGV. V gave up 5 bases and J gave up 10 bases; unmatched junction bases: 10. The CDR3 spans 14 residues. The CDR3 spells CASSGTGARTDQYF. DNA of the CDR3: TGTGCCAGCAGCGGGACAGGGGCTCGGACGGACCAGTACTTC. Looking up the rest from reference TRBV11-2 and TRBJ2-5 gives the full variable domain: EAGVAQSPRYKIIEKRQSVAFWCNPISGHATLYWYQQILGQGPKLLIQFQNNGVVDDSQLPKDRFSAERLKGVDSTLKIQPAKLEDSAVYLCASSGTGARTDQYFGPGTRLLVL.